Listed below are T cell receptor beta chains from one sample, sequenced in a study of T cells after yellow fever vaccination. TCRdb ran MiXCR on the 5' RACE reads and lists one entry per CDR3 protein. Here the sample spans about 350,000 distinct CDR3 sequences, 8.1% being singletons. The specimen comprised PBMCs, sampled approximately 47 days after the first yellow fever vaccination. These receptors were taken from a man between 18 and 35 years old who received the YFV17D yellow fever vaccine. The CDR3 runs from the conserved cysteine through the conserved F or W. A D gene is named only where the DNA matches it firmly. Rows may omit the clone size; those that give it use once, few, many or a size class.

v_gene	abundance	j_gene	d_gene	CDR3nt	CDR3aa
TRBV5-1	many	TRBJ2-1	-	TGCGCCAGCAGTCCTAATAGCGGCTCCTACAATGAGCAGTTCTTC	CASSPNSGSYNEQFF
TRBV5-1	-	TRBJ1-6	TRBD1	TGCGCCAGCAGCAGGGACAGACCGACGAATTCACCCCTCCACTTT	CASSRDRPTNSPLHF
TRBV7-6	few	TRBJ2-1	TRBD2	TGTGCCAGCAGCTTAGTGGTGGGACTAGCGTGGGGGGAGGAGCAGTTCTTC	CASSLVVGLAWGEEQFF
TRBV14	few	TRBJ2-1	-	TGTGCCAGCAGCCAAGATCCGGGTACTGAGCAGTTCTTC	CASSQDPGTEQFF
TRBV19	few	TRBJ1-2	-	TGTGCCAGTAGCGGACCCGTCCAGGGCATTTTC	CASSGPVQGIF
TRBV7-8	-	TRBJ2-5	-	TGTGCCAGCAGCTTACGAATCACGATGAGCCAAGAGACCCAGTACTTC	CASSLRITMSQETQYF
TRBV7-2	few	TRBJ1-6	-	TGTGCCAGCAGCTCCTACAGTTTAAGCTCCTATAATTCACCCCTCCACTTT	CASSSYSLSSYNSPLHF
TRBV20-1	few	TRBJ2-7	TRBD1	TGCAGTGCTGGGGGGACAGGGCTGTACGAGCAGTACTTC	CSAGGTGLYEQYF
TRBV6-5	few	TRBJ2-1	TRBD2	TGTGCCAGCAGTCACGGGACTAGCGGGGCCCTCAATGAGCAGTTCTTC	CASSHGTSGALNEQFF
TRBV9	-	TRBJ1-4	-	TGTGCCAGCAGCGCCCGATCCGATAATGAAAAACTGTTTTTT	CASSARSDNEKLFF
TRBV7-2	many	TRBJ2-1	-	TGTGCCAGCAGCTCCGCGGGACAGACTACAAGTGAGCAGTTCTTC	CASSSAGQTTSEQFF
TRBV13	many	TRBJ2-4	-	TGTGCCAGCAGCTTACAACATCATGATGGGATTCAGTACTTC	CASSLQHHDGIQYF
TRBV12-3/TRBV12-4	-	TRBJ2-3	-	TGTGCCAGCAGGCGACCCGGGACAGATACGCAGTATTTT	CASRRPGTDTQYF
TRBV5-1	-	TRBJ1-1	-	TGCGCCAGCAGACCGGGACGGCTCACTGAAGCTTTCTTT	CASRPGRLTEAFF
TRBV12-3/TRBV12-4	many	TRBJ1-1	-	TGTGCCAGCAGTTTAGCGCGGTCTGAAGCTTTCTTT	CASSLARSEAFF
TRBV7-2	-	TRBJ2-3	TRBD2	TGTGCCAGCAGCTTTGAAGCGGGGGGGAAGCTAAATACGCAGTATTTT	CASSFEAGGKLNTQYF
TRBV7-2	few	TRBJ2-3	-	TGTGCCAGCACCCAGGGGTCAGATACGCAGTATTTT	CASTQGSDTQYF